Shown below are 18 T cell receptor beta chains from a single sample sequenced in a study of response to subunit inactivated influenza vaccine. TCRdb redid the calling of the RT-PCR reads with MiXCR, one entry per CDR3 protein. The sample has hundreds of thousands of distinct CDR3 sequences; around 8% are singletons. The sample consisted of PBMCs from blood, taken about 23 months after vaccination. These TCRs come from a man between 50 and 70 years old who received an inactivated influenza vaccine.

At least ten counts were recorded for this clonotype. The chain recombines TRBV5-1 with TRBJ2-1; perhaps TRBD1 as D (5 bases). The CDR3 has 16 amino acids. Per the germline V gene, CDR1 is SGHRS and CDR2 is YFSETQ. V lost 3 bases and J 0 bases, leaving 13 bases between the germline ends. The CDR3 protein is CASSSTGSSSYNEQFF. CDR3 DNA sequence: TGCGCCAGCAGCTCCACAGGTTCAAGCTCCTACAATGAGCAGTTCTTC.

In this sample, this clonotype turned up a few times. The chain recombines TRBV7-6 with TRBJ1-2; no definite D call. The V gene's germline CDR1 is SGHVS and CDR2 FNYEAQ. The V and J ends lost 5 bases and 6 bases respectively, with 22 bases between them. The CDR3 is made up of 16 amino acids. The CDR3 DNA is TGTGCCAGCAGCCCTCCACAAGTGGCAGGTCGTAATGGCTACACCTTC. It encodes CASSPPQVAGRNGYTF.

The genes are TRBV5-1 and TRBJ2-7; 10 bases map to TRBD2. Germline V gene sequence: CDR1 SGHRS, CDR2 YFSETQ. After removal of 4 bases from V and 0 bases from J, the junction contained 7 bases not matched to a gene. The CDR3 has 16 residues. CDR3 nucleotides: TGCGCCAGCAGCCCGAGAGCGGGAGGGGGCTCCTACGAGCAGTACTTC. Its translation: CASSPRAGGGSYEQYF.

V and J are TRBV5-5 and TRBJ1-1, with D unclear. The CDR3 spans 14 residues. Trimming left V 4 bases short and J 11 bases short, with 21 bases between. Germline values: CDR1 SGHKS, CDR2 YYEKEE (reference sequence). The CDR3 sequence is CASSPISTDPSAFF. CDR3 in DNA: TGTGCCAGCAGCCCGATCTCGACGGACCCATCGGCTTTCTTT.

The sample holds a few counts of this clonotype. V gene TRBV27 combines with J gene TRBJ2-7; 10 bases are a match to TRBD2. The CDR3 is 18 amino acids. J gave up 5 bases and V 0 bases, and 13 bases lay outside the gene matches. CDR1 is MNHEY and CDR2 is SMNVEV in the germline V gene (reference sequence). Here the CDR3 DNA reads TGTGCCAGCAGTTTATCGCGCCTAGCGGGAGATAATCTGCACGAGCAGTACTTC. Its translation: CASSLSRLAGDNLHEQYF.

As concerns this clonotype: This clone may be a read error of a much larger clone one base away. The chain is built from TRBV5-5 and TRBJ2-2; maybe TRBD2 (6 bases). V lost 7 bases and J lost 3, with 16 bases in between. Germline values: CDR1 SGHKS, CDR2 YYEKEE (reference sequence). This CDR3 has 15 amino acids. The CDR3 sequence is CASGTGLLYTGELFF. In DNA, the CDR3 is TGTGCCAGCGGCACGGGACTCCTTTACACCGGGGAGCTGTTTTTT.

This clonotype turned up a few times. The chain recombines TRBV25-1 with TRBJ2-7; D unresolved. Trimming took 1 base from V and 8 from J, leaving 9 bases between them. The CDR3 has 12 residues. Germline V gene sequence: CDR1 MGHDK, CDR2 SYGVNS. The DNA for the CDR3 is TGTGCCAGCAGTGAATCGCAAGGGAAGCAGTACTTC. It translates to CASSESQGKQYF.

The gene calls are TRBV12-3 or TRBV12-4 and TRBJ1-6; possible D gene TRBD1, 5 bases. Trimming pared 2 bases from V and 7 bases from J, leaving 15 bases between. The length of the CDR3 is 16 residues. The CDR3 DNA reads TGTGCCAGCAGTTTAAGCCGGGGCAGGGTAAATTCACCCCTCCACTTT. This sequence encodes CASSLSRGRVNSPLHF.

This clonotype showed up many times. The chain recombines TRBV10-3 with TRBJ1-1; D might be TRBD1 (5 bases). Per the germline V gene, CDR1 is ENHRY and CDR2 is SYGVKD. Trimming removed 0 bases from V and 4 bases from J, with 12 bases in between. The CDR3 loop spans 15 amino acids. This CDR3 is CAISESGGSGTEAFF. CDR3 nucleotide sequence: TGTGCCATCAGTGAGTCCGGGGGATCAGGCACTGAAGCTTTCTTT.

In DNA form, the CDR3 reads TGTGCCAGCAGCTGGGGACAGGGACAGAACACTGAAGCTTTCTTT. This translates into CASSWGQGQNTEAFF. The chain employs TRBV7-9 and TRBJ1-1, with TRBD1 identical over 9 bases. This CDR3 has 15 residues. Per the germline V gene, CDR1 is SEHNR and CDR2 is FQNEAQ (reference sequence). J was trimmed by 1 base and V by 4 bases; bases with no gene match: 4.

This clonotype was seen many times. CDR3: CASSRTGPGELFF. DNA for the CDR3: TGTGCCAGCAGTAGGACAGGGCCCGGGGAGCTGTTTTTT. The V and J genes are TRBV12-3 or TRBV12-4 and TRBJ2-2, with 8 bases that match TRBD1. The trim removed 5 bases at V and 6 bases at J, leaving 2 bases unmatched. The CDR3 loop spans 13 amino acids.

V and J are TRBV27 and TRBJ1-2; possible D gene TRBD1, 6 bases. CDR3 length: 16 residues. Germline V gene data show CDR1 as MNHEY and CDR2 as SMNVEV (reference sequence). V was trimmed by 0 bases and J by 1 base, leaving 12 bases between them. The CDR3 sequence: CASSLSAGALNYGYTF. CDR3 DNA: TGTGCCAGCAGTTTATCGGCAGGGGCCCTTAACTATGGCTACACCTTC.

This clonotype appeared a few times. This sequence joins TRBV15 and TRBJ1-3; D gene uncertain. Trimming removed 3 bases at V and 1 base at J, with 10 bases between. CDR1 and CDR2 (germline): LNHNV, YYDKDF (reference sequence). The CDR3 is 15 amino acids. CDR3 in amino acids: CATSRQTDSGNTIYF. In nucleotides, the CDR3 is TGTGCCACCAGCAGGCAGACGGATTCTGGAAACACCATATATTTT.

The chain recombines TRBV4-2 with TRBJ2-1, with 10 bases that match TRBD1. Germline CDR1 and CDR2: LGHNA and YNFKEQ. The V segment lost 1 base and the J segment 8 bases; nucleotides outside the gene matches: 5. CDR3 length: 15 residues. The CDR3 loop reads CASSQADRGRDEQFF. As DNA, the CDR3 is TGTGCCAGCAGCCAAGCTGACAGGGGGCGGGATGAGCAGTTCTTC.

This clonotype was picked up a small number of times. This chain connects TRBV12-3 or TRBV12-4 to TRBJ2-1, with D tentatively TRBD2 (5 bases). V was clipped by 7 bases and J by 4 bases, with 14 bases between them. The CDR3 contains 14 residues. In DNA, the CDR3 is TGTGCCAGCACCCTCGGGGTTCCTTACAATGAGCAGTTCTTC. It codes for CASTLGVPYNEQFF.

This clonotype appeared a few times. The chain uses TRBV6-2 or TRBV6-3 and TRBJ2-2; 7 bases fit TRBD1. From germline, CDR1 is MNHEY and CDR2 SVGEGT. The CDR3 covers 14 residues. The V gene end was trimmed by 6 bases and the J gene end by 4 bases; junction bases not matched to a gene: 5. The CDR3 DNA reads TGTGCCAGCAGGGAACAGGGGTTCACCGGGGAGCTGTTTTTT. Translated, it gives CASREQGFTGELFF.

This clonotype was seen at least ten times. The chain has TRBV12-3 or TRBV12-4 and TRBJ2-7; the match to TRBD2 covers 9 bases. The CDR3 extends over 14 amino acids. Germline trimming cut 4 bases from V and 4 bases from J; bases unmatched to any gene: 5. The CDR3, as DNA: TGTGCCAGCAGTTCGTCTAGCGGGGCGTACGAGCAGTACTTC. Protein product: CASSSSSGAYEQYF.

This clonotype was picked up many times. The chain carries TRBV9 and TRBJ2-7, with TRBD2 matching over 8 bases. The CDR3 has 14 amino acids. The trim removed 0 bases at V and 2 bases at J, leaving 1 base unmatched. CDR1 and CDR2 from the germline V gene are SGDLS and YYNGEE. The CDR3 bases are TGTGCCAGCAGCGTAGCGGGGGGGCCCTACGAGCAGTACTTC. Protein sequence: CASSVAGGPYEQYF.